Included here is one TCR beta chain sequence, with context. Its target is unknown. The data stem from a study of metastatic and nonmetastatic thyroid tumors. Study-wide results and limits: The reported finding was significantly higher TCR beta diversity in malignant thyroid tumors relative to benign nodules, in blood and tumor.

Thyroid surgery took place with no prior treatment in any patient. Under the authors' procedure: For papillary thyroid cancer, a distant-metastasis classifier was constructed from CDR3 differences observed across clinicopathological groups. TCRdb reprocessed the PCR reads via MiXCR. TCRdb, not the authors, supplied the V and J calls. The sample shows 14,000 or so clones, 32% of them seen only once. Germline V gives CDR1 DFQATT, CDR2 SNEGSKA (reference sequence). The ends were cut back, 1 base at V and 0 bases at J, with 7 bases in the middle. The length of the CDR3 is 15 residues. The sequencing sample was made of tumor tissue. This chain connects TRBV20-1 to TRBJ1-6; D is undetermined. This receptor was obtained from a female donor with papillary thyroid cancer or a benign thyroid nodule (not recorded which). Some clones in this sample may be carry-over from other donors' samples. Here the CDR3 DNA reads TGCAGTGCTAGAGTTGAGAGCTCCTATAATTCACCCCTCCACTTT. Its protein product is CSARVESSYNSPLHF.